This T cell receptor (beta chain) was sequenced for a study of blood T cell repertoires in COVID-19. Study background: COVID-19 samples from acute and convalescent phases originated in the United States, Italy and Spain. PBMCs, B-cell-depleted T cells, or T cells provided the cDNA or gDNA that made up the material.

V was shortened by 0 bases and J by 7 bases, with 15 bases between the two germline ends. Germline values: CDR1 ENHRY, CDR2 SYGVKD. The CDR3 length is 15 residues. Per the original methods: From reference gene primer amplification, estimates of nucleated cell counts were derived. Clones were read by immunoSEQ multiplex PCR, and TCRdb kept only the in-frame ones, dropping some. V, J and clone size derive from that table, while D and trimming were established from the DNA sequence. This sample has about 240,000 clones, with about 81% found just once. The gene calls are TRBV10-3 and TRBJ1-2; D may be TRBD1 (5 bases). The TCR originated in a woman aged 55-70 years with active or convalescent COVID-19. Specimen: peripheral blood. The DNA for the CDR3 is TGTGCCATCAGTGAGTCGACCGGGGGTGGATTTGGCTACACCTTC. Protein product: CAISESTGGGFGYTF.